This paragraph covers one T cell receptor (beta chain) sequence. The protocol was immunoSEQ multiplex PCR, while the TCRdb copy is restricted to in-frame clones and leaves out a portion. Of over a million clones in the sample, about 84% were seen once. V was pared by 6 bases and J by 0 bases, with 9 bases between. Germline V lookup: CDR1 MNHEY, CDR2 SMNVEV (reference sequence). The CDR3 loop spans 13 amino acids. Caucasian adults living in Nashville, Tennessee, provided all samples. These data belong to a study of shared clonotypes between healthy human individuals. The sequence was collected from a man younger than 35 in good health. Some clones in this sample may be carry-over from other donors' samples. The chain uses TRBV27 and TRBJ2-7, with D unclear. The sequenced sample consisted of memory CD4+ T cells from PBMCs. Regarding subset: CD45RA-negative fraction. CDR3 in DNA: TGTGCCAGCAGACCCAGGAGCTCCTACGAGCAGTACTTC. It specifies CASRPRSSYEQYF.